The source of this TCR beta chain is a study of PD-L1 blockade in urothelial cancer. Study summary: Researchers looked at the blood 3 weeks (second dose) and 6 weeks after treatment began. Findings and limits, study-wide: Pretreatment TCR clonality in blood under the median foretold superior survival.

TCRdb keeps only in-frame clones here, not all; method: immunoSEQ multiplex PCR. The sample records roughly 42,000 clones, over 65% being singletons. Details on this clone: Its antigen is still unknown.

V shed 3 bases, J shed 0 bases, and the junction held 6 bases outside the gene matches. This CDR3 is 17 amino acids long. Per germline, CDR1 MRHNA and CDR2 SNTAGT. Sequencing was performed on PBMCs, taken around atezolizumab (anti-PD-L1) treatment. This TCR was recovered from a man between 65 and 80 years old with urothelial cancer. The chain couples TRBV6-4 to TRBJ2-1; TRBD2 aligns across 9 bases. CDR3 nucleotide sequence: TGTGCCAGCAGTGAGTTTAGCGGGAGTCTCTCCTACAATGAGCAGTTCTTC. Translation gives CASSEFSGSLSYNEQFF.